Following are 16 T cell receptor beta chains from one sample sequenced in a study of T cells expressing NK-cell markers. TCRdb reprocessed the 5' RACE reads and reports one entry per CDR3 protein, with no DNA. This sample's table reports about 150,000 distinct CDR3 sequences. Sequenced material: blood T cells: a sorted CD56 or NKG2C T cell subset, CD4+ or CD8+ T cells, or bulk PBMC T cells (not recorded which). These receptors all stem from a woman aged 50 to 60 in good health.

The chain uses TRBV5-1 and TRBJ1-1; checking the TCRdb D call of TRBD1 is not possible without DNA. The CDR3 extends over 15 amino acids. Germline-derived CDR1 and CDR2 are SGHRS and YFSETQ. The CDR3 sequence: CASSELNRAATEAFF.

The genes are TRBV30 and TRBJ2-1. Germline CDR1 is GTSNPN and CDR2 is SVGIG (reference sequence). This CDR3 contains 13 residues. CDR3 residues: CAVPIRSRNEQFF.

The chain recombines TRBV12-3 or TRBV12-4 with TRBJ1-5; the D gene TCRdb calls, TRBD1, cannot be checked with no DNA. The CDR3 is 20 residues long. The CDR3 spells CASSRNGQGAGEDSNQPQHF.

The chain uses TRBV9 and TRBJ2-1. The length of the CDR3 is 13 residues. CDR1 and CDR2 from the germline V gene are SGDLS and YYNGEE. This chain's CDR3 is CASSPTNSVEQFF.

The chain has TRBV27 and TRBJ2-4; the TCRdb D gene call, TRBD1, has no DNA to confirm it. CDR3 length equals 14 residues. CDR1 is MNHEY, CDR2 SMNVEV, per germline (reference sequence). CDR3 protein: CASSPAGPPDIQYF.

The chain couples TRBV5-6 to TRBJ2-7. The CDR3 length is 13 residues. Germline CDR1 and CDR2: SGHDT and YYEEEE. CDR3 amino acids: CASSLAQGYEQYF.

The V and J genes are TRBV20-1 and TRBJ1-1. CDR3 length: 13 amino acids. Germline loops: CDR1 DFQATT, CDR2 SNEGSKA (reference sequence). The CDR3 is CSAPTTRNTEAFF.

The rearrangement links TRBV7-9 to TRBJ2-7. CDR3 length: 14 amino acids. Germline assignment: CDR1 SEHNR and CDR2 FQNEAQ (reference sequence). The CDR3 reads CASSSTALMYEQYF.

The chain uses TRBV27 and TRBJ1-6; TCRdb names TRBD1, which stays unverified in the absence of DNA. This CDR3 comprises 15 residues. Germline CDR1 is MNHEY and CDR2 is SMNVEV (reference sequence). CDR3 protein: CASSPTTGLYSPLHF.

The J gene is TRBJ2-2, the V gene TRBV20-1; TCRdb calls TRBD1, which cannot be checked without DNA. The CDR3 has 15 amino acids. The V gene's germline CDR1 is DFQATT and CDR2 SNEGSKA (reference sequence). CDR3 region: CSARAVLTERGELFF.

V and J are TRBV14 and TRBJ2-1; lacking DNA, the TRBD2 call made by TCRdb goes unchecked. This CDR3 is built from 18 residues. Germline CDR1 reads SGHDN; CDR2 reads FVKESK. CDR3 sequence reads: CASSLLRFGAGELNEQFF.

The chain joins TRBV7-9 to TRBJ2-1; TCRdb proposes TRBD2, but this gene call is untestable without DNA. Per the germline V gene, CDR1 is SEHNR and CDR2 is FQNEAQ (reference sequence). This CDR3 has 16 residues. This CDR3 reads CASSPAWGASYNEQFF.

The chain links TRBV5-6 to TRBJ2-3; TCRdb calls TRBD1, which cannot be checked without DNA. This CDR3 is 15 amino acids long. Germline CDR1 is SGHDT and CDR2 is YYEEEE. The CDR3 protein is CASTLGMGGSHTQYF.

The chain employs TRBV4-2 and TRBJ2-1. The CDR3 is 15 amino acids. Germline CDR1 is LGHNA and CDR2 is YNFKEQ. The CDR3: CASSQAPYSYNEQFF.

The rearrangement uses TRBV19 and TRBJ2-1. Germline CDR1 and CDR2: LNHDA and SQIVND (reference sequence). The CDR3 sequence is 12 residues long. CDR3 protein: CASVDDYNEQFF.

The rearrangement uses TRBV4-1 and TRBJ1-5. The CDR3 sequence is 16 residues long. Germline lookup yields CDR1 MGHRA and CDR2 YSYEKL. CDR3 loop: CASSQDVTYSNQPQHF.